This TCR beta chain was recorded in a study of blood T cell repertoires in COVID-19. About the study: Sites in the United States, Italy and Spain provided acute and convalescent COVID-19 samples. In each case, the material was cDNA or gDNA derived from T cells, B-cell-depleted T cells, or PBMCs.

Sequencing used immunoSEQ multiplex PCR; TCRdb keeps in-frame clones, though not all of them. This table has some 110,000 clones, roughly 80% appearing once. The CDR3 is 14 residues long. The V and J ends lost 0 bases and 4 bases, in that order; junction bases with no gene match: 0. CDR1 is PRHDT and CDR2 is FYEKMQ in the germline V gene (reference sequence). V gene TRBV13 combines with J gene TRBJ1-3; the match to TRBD1 covers 7 bases. Sequenced input: peripheral blood. The TCR comes from a woman aged 60 to 75 with acute or convalescent COVID-19. As DNA, the CDR3 is TGTGCCAGCAGCTTAGGAGGGGGCGGAAACACCATATATTTT. Translation gives CASSLGGGGNTIYF.